The rows below give T cell receptor beta chains drawn from one sample of a study of blood T cell repertoires in COVID-19. Measured with immunoSEQ multiplex PCR; TCRdb has only the in-frame clones, and not every one. The sample lists 120,000 to 150,000 clones; around 87% were seen once. The specimen sequenced was peripheral blood. The source is a human donor in a cohort sampled during active COVID-19. CDR3s include the opening cysteine and the closing phenylalanine or tryptophan. Each record gives: CDR3 length, D gene, clone size, V gene, J gene, CDR3 DNA, CDR3 protein. The D gene is left open where the match is weak. Clone size, where shown, is once, few, many, or a class for clones that have expanded.

length: 16; D: .; size: few; V: TRBV3-1/TRBV3-2; J: TRBJ2-5; DNA: TGTGCCAGCAGCCAAGATTTCAGGGGCGCACAAGCGACCCAGTACTTC; CDR3: CASSQDFRGAQATQYF
length: 10; D: .; size: .; V: TRBV6-7; J: TRBJ2-7; DNA: TGTGCCAGCCAACTCCGAGGGCAGTACTTC; CDR3: CASQLRGQYF
length: 14; D: TRBD2; size: .; V: TRBV4-2; J: TRBJ2-3; DNA: TGTGCCAGCAGCCAGAACGGGGGGGAGGGAACGCAGTATTTT; CDR3: CASSQNGGEGTQYF
length: 13; D: .; size: .; V: TRBV30; J: TRBJ1-1; DNA: TGTGCCTACCGCCTGGGAGCTGGGAATGAAGCTTTCTTT; CDR3: CAYRLGAGNEAFF
length: 16; D: TRBD2; size: .; V: TRBV27; J: TRBJ2-1; DNA: TGTGCCAGCACCCCGGGGGCTAGCGGGGGGGCCAGTGAGCAGTTCTTC; CDR3: CASTPGASGGASEQFF
length: 17; D: TRBD2; size: .; V: TRBV7-9; J: TRBJ2-5; DNA: TGTGCCAGCAGTCTAGGACTAGCGGGAGGGGGGCAAGAGACCCAGTACTTC; CDR3: CASSLGLAGGGQETQYF
length: 17; D: TRBD2; size: once; V: TRBV11-3; J: TRBJ2-1; DNA: TGTGCCAGCAGCTTGAGGACCGCGGGGACTACGTACAATGAGCAGTTCTTC; CDR3: CASSLRTAGTTYNEQFF
length: 13; D: .; size: .; V: TRBV5-4; J: TRBJ1-3; DNA: TGTGCCAGCAGCTTGCCAGCTGGAAACACCATATATTTT; CDR3: CASSLPAGNTIYF
length: 12; D: .; size: .; V: TRBV11-2; J: TRBJ1-2; DNA: TGTGCCAGCAGCTTAGATGGCAGGACAGCGCACTTC; CDR3: CASSLDGRTAHF
length: 15; D: TRBD1; size: .; V: TRBV5-4; J: TRBJ1-6; DNA: TGTGCCAGCAGCTTCGGACAGGGGAAAAATTCACCCCTCCACTTT; CDR3: CASSFGQGKNSPLHF